This T cell receptor beta chain was identified during a study of tumor and adjacent non-tumor tissue in lung cancer. Whole-study context: The cohort had 12 adenocarcinoma, a couple of squamous cell and 1 small cell patients. Stage I to III disease affected about ten men and roughly 5 women aged 31 to 76.

TCRbeta libraries were built with three rounds of nested PCR, modified from ARM-PCR. TCRdb fed the multiplex PCR reads into MiXCR, producing one record per CDR3 protein. The sample lists about 79,000 distinct CDR3 sequences; over 60% were seen once. Study-level results: Normal lung showed higher cumulative top 100 clone frequency than tumor.

This sample's RNA came from whole unsorted tissue. Newly diagnosed lung cancer patients had thoracic surgery in China, August–November 2014, without prior chemotherapy. This clonotype was found many times. Its cognate antigen is unknown. The CDR3 spans 13 residues. V was clipped by 6 bases and J by 4 bases, with 13 bases between them. Germline V gives CDR1 WSHSY, CDR2 SAAADI. Sample: lung tumor tissue. The chain uses TRBV10-2 and TRBJ2-7; unclear D gene. This clonotype originated in a middle-aged woman with non-small cell lung cancer. DNA for the CDR3: TGCGCCAGCAGCCCCTCTCGTGGGTACGAGCAGTACTTC. Protein product: CASSPSRGYEQYF.